A selection of T cell receptor beta chains follows, all from one sample in a study of identical twins. TCRdb called the 5' RACE reads again in MiXCR, with one record for every CDR3 protein. The repertoire has about 520,000 distinct CDR3 sequences, roughly a fifth of them found once; the top ten carry around 0.9%. A further study also used this sample, focusing on T cells expressing NK-cell markers.

The sample was CD4+ T cells sorted from blood. The receptor source for this set is a woman younger than 35 in good health. The CDR3 runs from the conserved cysteine through the conserved F or W. D genes are given only for firm matches. Size is stated for part of the rows, as once, few or many counts, or as a class when the clone is expanded.

TRBJ2-3,TRBD2,few,TRBV5-1,TGCGCCAGCAGCGGAAAGACTAGCGGGGGGGCGGATACGCAGTATTTT,CASSGKTSGGADTQYF
TRBJ2-7,NA,many,TRBV20-1,TGCAGTGCTACCGTACCCTCCAGAGAGCAGTACTTC,CSATVPSREQYF
TRBJ2-1,TRBD1,NA,TRBV6-6,TGTGCCAGCTCTGGACAGGGGTTCCATGAGCAGTTCTTC,CASSGQGFHEQFF
TRBJ2-7,NA,few,TRBV2,TGTGCCAGCAGTGACTGGGGAGGCGAGCAGTACTTC,CASSDWGGEQYF
TRBJ2-3,TRBD2,NA,TRBV6-2/TRBV6-3,TGTGCCAGCAGTTACTCGAGAGCGGGAGTCACAGATACGCAGTATTTT,CASSYSRAGVTDTQYF
TRBJ2-2,NA,many,TRBV20-1,TGCAGTGCTACTGAAACACCGAACACCGGGGAGCTGTTTTTT,CSATETPNTGELFF
TRBJ2-2,NA,few,TRBV9,TGTGCCAGCAGCAACAGGAACACCGGGGAGCTGTTTTTT,CASSNRNTGELFF
TRBJ2-5,NA,NA,TRBV12-3/TRBV12-4,TGTGCCAGCAGTTTTAGGGATGAGTACCAAGAGACCCAGTACTTC,CASSFRDEYQETQYF
TRBJ2-1,TRBD2,NA,TRBV29-1,TGCAGCGTTGTGTCCGGGACTAGCGCCTTGGATGAGCAGTTCTTC,CSVVSGTSALDEQFF
TRBJ2-3,TRBD2,few,TRBV7-3,TGTGCCAGCAGCCCCCTTCTAGCGGCTAGCACAGATACGCAGTATTTT,CASSPLLAASTDTQYF
TRBJ2-7,TRBD1,NA,TRBV3-1,TGTGCCAGCAGCCACGGGGGACAGGGCGTCGCGCAGTACTTC,CASSHGGQGVAQYF
TRBJ2-5,NA,NA,TRBV13,TGTGCCAGCAGCTTTGGCCAGGTTGAGCGAGAGACCCAGTACTTC,CASSFGQVERETQYF
TRBJ2-1,TRBD2,once,TRBV27,TGTACCATCAGTTTAAGGTCGGTGGGAGGGCCCATCGGCAATGAGCAGTTCTTC,CTISLRSVGGPIGNEQFF
TRBJ1-6,TRBD1,few,TRBV18,TGTGCCAGCTCGGACAGGGCGGTTAATTCACCCCTCCACTTT,CASSDRAVNSPLHF
TRBJ2-1,NA,few,TRBV5-8,TGTGCCAGCAGCTTGGGCCTTCAGCGTGAGCAGTTCTTC,CASSLGLQREQFF
TRBJ1-5,TRBD1,NA,TRBV27,TGTGCCAGCGGGCAGGACAGGATAGCGGCCCAGCATTTT,CASGQDRIAAQHF
TRBJ2-7,TRBD2,few,TRBV11-2,TGTGCCAGCAGCTTAGTTGGTACAGGACTAGCGGGAGGGGGCGAGCAGTACTTC,CASSLVGTGLAGGGEQYF
TRBJ2-7,TRBD2,few,TRBV11-2,TGTGCCAGCAGCCGTGGACTAGTTGCCTACGAGCAGTACTTC,CASSRGLVAYEQYF
TRBJ1-2,TRBD1,NA,TRBV20-1,TGCAGTGCTCCCCCCAGGGGGCCGGACTATGGCTACACCTTC,CSAPPRGPDYGYTF
TRBJ1-2,NA,few,TRBV20-1,TGCAGTGCTACCCGACAGTATGGCTACACCTTC,CSATRQYGYTF
TRBJ2-2,NA,few,TRBV6-5,TGTGCCAGCAGTTCCCCAGTTCGTACCGGGGAGCTGTTTTTT,CASSSPVRTGELFF
TRBJ2-7,NA,few,TRBV3-1,TGTGCCAGCAGCCAAGGGGTTGGCTTCTTGGAGCAGTACTTC,CASSQGVGFLEQYF
TRBJ2-1,TRBD2,NA,TRBV4-3,TGCGCCAGCAGCCAAGATGGAACCACTAGCGGGGTTGGGTCCTACAATGAGCAGTTCTTC,CASSQDGTTSGVGSYNEQFF
TRBJ1-1,NA,NA,TRBV14,TGTGCCACCGGACGGGGGGCCACTGAAGCTTTCTTT,CATGRGATEAFF
TRBJ2-3,NA,few,TRBV5-1,TGCGCCAGCAGCTCCGGGCTAGCGTTGAGCACAGATACGCAGTATTTT,CASSSGLALSTDTQYF
TRBJ2-3,NA,NA,TRBV6-1,TGTGCCAGCAGAGACTATTCCACAGATACGCAGTATTTT,CASRDYSTDTQYF
TRBJ2-4,NA,NA,TRBV12-3/TRBV12-4,TGTGCCAGCAGTCCAGGGGTGGTCAGTGTAAACATTCAGTACTTC,CASSPGVVSVNIQYF
TRBJ2-1,NA,few,TRBV4-3,TGCGCCAGCAGCCCCCTCTACCAGCCCTACAATGAGCAGTTCTTC,CASSPLYQPYNEQFF
TRBJ2-3,NA,few,TRBV5-5,TGTGCCAGCAGCTCAGTTAGTAGCACAGATACGCAGTATTTT,CASSSVSSTDTQYF
TRBJ2-1,TRBD2,few,TRBV20-1,TGCAGTGCTACCTCCGGGACTAGCGTAGTGGGTGAGCAGTTCTTC,CSATSGTSVVGEQFF
TRBJ2-3,NA,NA,TRBV5-1,TGCGCCAGTCAAACCGGGGGAGCTGATACGCAGTATTTT,CASQTGGADTQYF
TRBJ2-1,TRBD1,NA,TRBV29-1,TGCAGCGTTGAATCGGACAGGGAGAAAACCAGCCGGCGTGGGGGCGAGCAGTTCTTC,CSVESDREKTSRRGGEQFF
TRBJ2-3,NA,many,TRBV11-2,TGTGCCAGCAGCTTAGAACGTGGGGCGGCGGCTACGCAGTATTTT,CASSLERGAAATQYF
TRBJ1-5,NA,many,TRBV12-3/TRBV12-4,TGTGCCAGCACCAGGGCCTTTAGCAATCAGCCCCAGCATTTT,CASTRAFSNQPQHF
TRBJ1-4,NA,few,TRBV6-2/TRBV6-3,TGTGCCAGCAGGGGAGGACTGACCTTGAATGAAAAACTGTTTTTT,CASRGGLTLNEKLFF
TRBJ2-1,NA,few,TRBV6-5,TGTGCCAGCAGTTACTCCGCGGGCACGAGCTCCTACAATGAGCAGTTCTTC,CASSYSAGTSSYNEQFF
TRBJ2-1,NA,NA,TRBV14,TGTGCCAGCAGCCAAGATTTTAGGGACCGAAATCAAGGGCAGTTCTTC,CASSQDFRDRNQGQFF